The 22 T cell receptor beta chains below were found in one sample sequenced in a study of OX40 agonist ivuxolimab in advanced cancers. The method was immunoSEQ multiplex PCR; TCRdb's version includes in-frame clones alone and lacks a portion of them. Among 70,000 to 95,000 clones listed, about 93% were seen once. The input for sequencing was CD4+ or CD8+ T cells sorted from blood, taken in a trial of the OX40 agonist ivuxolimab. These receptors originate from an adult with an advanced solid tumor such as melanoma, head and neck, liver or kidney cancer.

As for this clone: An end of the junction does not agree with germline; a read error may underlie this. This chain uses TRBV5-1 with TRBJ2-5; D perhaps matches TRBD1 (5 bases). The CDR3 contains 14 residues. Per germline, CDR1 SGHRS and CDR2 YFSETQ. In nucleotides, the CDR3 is TGTGCCAGCACCCGGCCCGGGCAGGGCGAGACCCAGTACTTC. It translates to CASTRPGQGETQYF. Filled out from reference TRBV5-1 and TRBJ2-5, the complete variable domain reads KAGVTQTPRYLIKTRGQQVTLSCSPISGHRSVSWYQQTPGQGLQFLFEYFSETQRNKGNFPGRFSGRQFSNSRSEMNVSTLELGDSALYLCASTRPGQGETQYFGPGTRLLVL.

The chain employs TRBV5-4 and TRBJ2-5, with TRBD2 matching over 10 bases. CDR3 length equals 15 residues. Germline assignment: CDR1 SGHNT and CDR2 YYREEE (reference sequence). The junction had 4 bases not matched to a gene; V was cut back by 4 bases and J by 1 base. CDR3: CASSRTSGSQETQYF. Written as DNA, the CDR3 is TGTGCCAGCAGCCGGACTAGCGGAAGCCAAGAGACCCAGTACTTC.

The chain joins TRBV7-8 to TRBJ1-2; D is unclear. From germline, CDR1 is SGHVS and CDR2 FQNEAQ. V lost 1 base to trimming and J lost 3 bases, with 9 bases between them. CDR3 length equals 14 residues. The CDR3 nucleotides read TGTGCCAGCAGCTTAGAATACACGCACTATGGCTACACCTTC. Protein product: CASSLEYTHYGYTF.

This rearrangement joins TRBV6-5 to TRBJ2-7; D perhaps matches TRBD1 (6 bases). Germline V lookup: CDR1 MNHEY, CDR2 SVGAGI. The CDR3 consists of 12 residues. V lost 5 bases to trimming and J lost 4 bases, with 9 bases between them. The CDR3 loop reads CASSGRGYEQYF. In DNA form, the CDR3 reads TGTGCCAGCAGTGGCAGGGGTTACGAGCAGTACTTC.

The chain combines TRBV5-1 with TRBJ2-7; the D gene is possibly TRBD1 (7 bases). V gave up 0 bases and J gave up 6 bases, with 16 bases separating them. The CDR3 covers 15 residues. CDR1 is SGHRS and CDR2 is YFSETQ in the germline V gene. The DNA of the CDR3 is TGCGCCAGCAGCTTGGCAGGAGGGGGCCTGGGCGAGCAGTACTTC. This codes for CASSLAGGGLGEQYF.

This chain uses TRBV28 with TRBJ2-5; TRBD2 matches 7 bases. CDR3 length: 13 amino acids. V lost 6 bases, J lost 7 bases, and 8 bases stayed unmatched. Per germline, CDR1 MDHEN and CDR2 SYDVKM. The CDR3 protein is CASRSGLVGTQYF. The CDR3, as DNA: TGTGCCAGCAGATCCGGACTAGTTGGGACCCAGTACTTC.

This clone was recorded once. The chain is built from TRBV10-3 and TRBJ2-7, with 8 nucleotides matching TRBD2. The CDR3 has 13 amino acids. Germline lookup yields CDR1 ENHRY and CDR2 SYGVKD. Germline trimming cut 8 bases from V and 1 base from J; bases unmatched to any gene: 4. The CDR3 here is CAILTSGSYEQYF. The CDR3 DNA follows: TGTGCCATCTTAACTAGCGGATCCTACGAGCAGTACTTC.

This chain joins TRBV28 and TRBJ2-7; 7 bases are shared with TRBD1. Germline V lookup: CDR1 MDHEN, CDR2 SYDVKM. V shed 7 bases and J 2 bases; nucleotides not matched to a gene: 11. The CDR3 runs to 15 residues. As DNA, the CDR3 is TGTGCCAGCATACAGCGTCCGGGACAGCCCTACGAGCAGTACTTC. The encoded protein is CASIQRPGQPYEQYF.

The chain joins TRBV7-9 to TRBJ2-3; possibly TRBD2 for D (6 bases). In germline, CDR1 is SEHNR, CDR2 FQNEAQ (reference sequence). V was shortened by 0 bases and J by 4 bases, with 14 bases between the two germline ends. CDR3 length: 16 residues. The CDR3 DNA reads TGTGCCAGCAGCTTAGCCTCGGGGGTATTGTCAGATACGCAGTATTTT. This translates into CASSLASGVLSDTQYF.

The CDR3 region has the DNA TGTGCCAGCAGTTACTCAACCAGGGGAAACTATGGCTACACCTTC. It yields the protein CASSYSTRGNYGYTF. The chain uses TRBV6-5 and TRBJ1-2; D is possibly TRBD1 (6 bases). The CDR3 has 15 residues. Germline V gives CDR1 MNHEY, CDR2 SVGAGI. Trimming removed 0 bases from V and 2 bases from J, with 10 bases in between.

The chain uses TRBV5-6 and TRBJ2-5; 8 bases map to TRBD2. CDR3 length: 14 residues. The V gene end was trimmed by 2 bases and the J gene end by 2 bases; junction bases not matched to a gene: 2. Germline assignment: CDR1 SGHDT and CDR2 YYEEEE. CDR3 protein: CASSLGTRQETQYF. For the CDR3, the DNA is TGTGCCAGCAGCTTAGGGACTAGACAAGAGACCCAGTACTTC.

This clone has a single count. The DNA for the CDR3 is TGTGCCAGCAGCCTTGGGACTAGCGTCGGAACCCAGTACTTC. Encoded protein: CASSLGTSVGTQYF. The genes are TRBV7-9 and TRBJ2-5; 10 nucleotides line up with TRBD2. J was trimmed by 8 bases and V by 5 bases; bases with no gene match: 8. Germline CDR1 SEHNR, CDR2 FQNEAQ (reference sequence). The CDR3 runs 14 residues.

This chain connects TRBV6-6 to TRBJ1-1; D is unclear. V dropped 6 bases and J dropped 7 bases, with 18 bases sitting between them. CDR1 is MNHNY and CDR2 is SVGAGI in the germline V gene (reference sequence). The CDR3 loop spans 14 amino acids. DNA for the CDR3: TGTGCCAGCAGCCCTAGTTCCGACGGACTTGAAGCTTTCTTT. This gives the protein CASSPSSDGLEAFF.

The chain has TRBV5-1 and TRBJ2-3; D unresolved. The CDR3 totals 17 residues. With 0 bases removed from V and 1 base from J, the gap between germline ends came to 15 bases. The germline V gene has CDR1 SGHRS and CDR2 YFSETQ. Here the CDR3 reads CASSLEGASAGTDTQYF. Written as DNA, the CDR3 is TGCGCCAGCAGCTTGGAAGGAGCGAGTGCTGGCACAGATACGCAGTATTTT.

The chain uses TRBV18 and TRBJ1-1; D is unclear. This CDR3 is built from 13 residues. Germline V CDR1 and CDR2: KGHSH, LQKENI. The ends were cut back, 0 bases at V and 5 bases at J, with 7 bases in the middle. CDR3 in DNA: TGTGCCAGCTCACCACCTACGTCTACTGAAGCTTTCTTT. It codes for CASSPPTSTEAFF.

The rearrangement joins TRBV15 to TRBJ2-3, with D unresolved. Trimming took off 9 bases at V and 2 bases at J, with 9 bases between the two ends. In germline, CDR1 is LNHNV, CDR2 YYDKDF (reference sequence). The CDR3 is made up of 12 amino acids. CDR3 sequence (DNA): TGTGCCACTGGATCCATCACAGATACGCAGTATTTT. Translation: CATGSITDTQYF.

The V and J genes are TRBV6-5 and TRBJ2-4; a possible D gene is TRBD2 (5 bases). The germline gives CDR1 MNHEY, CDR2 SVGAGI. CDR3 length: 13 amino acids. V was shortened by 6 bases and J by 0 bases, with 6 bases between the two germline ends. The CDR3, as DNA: TGTGCCAGCAGAGGACTAGCCAAAAACATTCAGTACTTC. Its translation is CASRGLAKNIQYF.

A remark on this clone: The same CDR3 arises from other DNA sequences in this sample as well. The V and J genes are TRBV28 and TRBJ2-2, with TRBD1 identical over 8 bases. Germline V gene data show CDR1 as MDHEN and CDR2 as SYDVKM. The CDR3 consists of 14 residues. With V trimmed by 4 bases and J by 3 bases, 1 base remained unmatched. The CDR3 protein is CASSSGQDTGELFF. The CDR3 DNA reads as TGTGCCAGCAGTTCGGGACAGGACACCGGGGAGCTGTTTTTT.

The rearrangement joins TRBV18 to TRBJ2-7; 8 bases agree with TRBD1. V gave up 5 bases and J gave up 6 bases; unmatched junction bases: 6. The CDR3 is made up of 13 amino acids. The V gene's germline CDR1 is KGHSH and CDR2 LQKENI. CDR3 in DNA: TGTGCCAGCTCAACGGACAGGGAAGCCGAGCAGTACTTC. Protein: CASSTDREAEQYF. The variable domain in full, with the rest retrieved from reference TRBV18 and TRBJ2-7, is NAGVMQNPRHLVRRRGQEARLRCSPMKGHSHVYWYRQLPEEGLKFMVYLQKENIIDESGMPKERFSAEFPKEGPSILRIQQVVRGDSAAYFCASSTDREAEQYFGPGTRLTVT.

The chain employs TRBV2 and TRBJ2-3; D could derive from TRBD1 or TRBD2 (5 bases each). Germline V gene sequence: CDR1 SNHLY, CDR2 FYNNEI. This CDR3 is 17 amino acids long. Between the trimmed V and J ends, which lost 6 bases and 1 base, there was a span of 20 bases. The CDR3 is CASSAGTSVLGTDTQYF. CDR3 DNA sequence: TGTGCCAGCAGCGCAGGGACCTCTGTATTGGGCACAGATACGCAGTATTTT.

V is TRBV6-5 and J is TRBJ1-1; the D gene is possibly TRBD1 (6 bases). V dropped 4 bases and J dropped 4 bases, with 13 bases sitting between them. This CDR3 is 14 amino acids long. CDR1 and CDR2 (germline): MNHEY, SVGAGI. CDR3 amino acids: CASSSQGRGTEAFF. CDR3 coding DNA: TGTGCCAGCAGTTCACAGGGTCGGGGCACTGAAGCTTTCTTT.

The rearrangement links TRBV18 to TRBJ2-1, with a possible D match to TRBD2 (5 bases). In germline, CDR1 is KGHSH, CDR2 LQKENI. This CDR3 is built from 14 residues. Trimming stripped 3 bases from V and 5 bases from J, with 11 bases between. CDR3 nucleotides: TGTGCCAGCTCACCGTCTAGCCCGAACAATGAGCAGTTCTTC. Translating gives CASSPSSPNNEQFF. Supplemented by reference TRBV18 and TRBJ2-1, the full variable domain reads NAGVMQNPRHLVRRRGQEARLRCSPMKGHSHVYWYRQLPEEGLKFMVYLQKENIIDESGMPKERFSAEFPKEGPSILRIQQVVRGDSAAYFCASSPSSPNNEQFFGPGTRLTVL.